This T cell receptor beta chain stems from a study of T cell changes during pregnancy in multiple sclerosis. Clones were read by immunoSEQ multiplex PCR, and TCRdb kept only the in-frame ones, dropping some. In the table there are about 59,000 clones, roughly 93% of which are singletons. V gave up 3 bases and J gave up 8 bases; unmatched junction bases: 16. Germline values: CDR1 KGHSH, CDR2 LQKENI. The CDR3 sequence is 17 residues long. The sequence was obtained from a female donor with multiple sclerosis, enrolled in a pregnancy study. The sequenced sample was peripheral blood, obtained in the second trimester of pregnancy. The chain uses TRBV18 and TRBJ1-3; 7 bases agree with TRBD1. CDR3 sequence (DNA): TGTGCCAGCTCACCGAGGGGGCGAAGAGAGTTAAGAGACACCATATATTTT. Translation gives CASSPRGRRELRDTIYF.